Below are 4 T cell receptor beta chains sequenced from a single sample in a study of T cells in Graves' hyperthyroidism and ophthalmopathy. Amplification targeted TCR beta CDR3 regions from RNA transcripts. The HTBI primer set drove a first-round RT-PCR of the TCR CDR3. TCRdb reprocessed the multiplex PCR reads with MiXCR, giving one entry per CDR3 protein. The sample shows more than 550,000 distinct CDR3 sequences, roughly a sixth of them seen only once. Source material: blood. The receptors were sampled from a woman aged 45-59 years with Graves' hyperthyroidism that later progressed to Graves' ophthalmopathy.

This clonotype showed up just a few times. The CDR3 coding sequence is TGCGCCAGCAGCTCTGATCCGGGACAGGACAACACTGAAGCTTTCTTT. It is translated as CASSSDPGQDNTEAFF. The rearrangement joins TRBV5-1 to TRBJ1-1; 8 nucleotides match TRBD1. Trimming removed 3 bases from V and 2 bases from J; junction bases left unmatched: 9. Germline-derived CDR1 and CDR2 are SGHRS and YFSETQ. The CDR3 is 16 amino acids.

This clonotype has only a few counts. CDR3 DNA sequence: TGTGCCAGCAGCCCCGAAGAGATGAACCAAGCTTTCTTT. This encodes CASSPEEMNQAFF. The chain links TRBV13 to TRBJ1-1; D is unresolved. Between the trimmed V and J ends, which lost 5 bases and 9 bases, there was a span of 16 bases. The CDR3 runs 13 residues. The germline CDR1 and CDR2 sequences are PRHDT and FYEKMQ (reference sequence). Together with reference TRBV13 and TRBJ1-1, the CDR3 gives the full variable domain: AAGVIQSPRHLIKEKRETATLKCYPIPRHDTVYWYQQGPGQDPQFLISFYEKMQSDKGSIPDRFSAQQFSDYHSELNMSSLELGDSALYFCASSPEEMNQAFFGQGTRLTVV.

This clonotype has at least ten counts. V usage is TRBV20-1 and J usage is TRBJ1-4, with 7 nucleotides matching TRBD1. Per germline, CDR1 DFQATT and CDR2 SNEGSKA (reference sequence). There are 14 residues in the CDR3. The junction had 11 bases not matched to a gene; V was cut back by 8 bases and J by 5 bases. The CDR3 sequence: CSCIRDSGNEKLFF. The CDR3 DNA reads TGCAGTTGTATCCGGGACAGTGGAAATGAAAAACTGTTTTTT.

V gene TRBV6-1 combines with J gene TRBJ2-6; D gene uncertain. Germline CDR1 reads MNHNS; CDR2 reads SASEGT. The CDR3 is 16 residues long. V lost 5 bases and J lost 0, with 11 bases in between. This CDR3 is CASSPAWGSGANVLTF. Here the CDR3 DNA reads TGTGCCAGCAGTCCCGCTTGGGGCTCTGGGGCCAACGTCCTGACTTTC.